A single sample gave rise to the 14 T cell receptor beta chains below, sequenced in a study of blood T cell repertoires in COVID-19. Sequenced by immunoSEQ multiplex PCR; TCRdb stores in-frame clones only, minus some. This sample has approximately 190,000 clones, with roughly 81% found just once. Sequencing input: peripheral blood. The receptors were gathered from a woman aged 65 to 85 with active or convalescent COVID-19.

The chain couples TRBV3-1 (or the pseudogene TRBV3-2) to TRBJ2-2, with TRBD2 as a possible D gene (5 bases). This CDR3 is 17 amino acids long. The germline CDR1 and CDR2 sequences are LGHDT and YNNKEL (reference sequence). Deletions cut 6 bases from V and 3 bases from J, with 20 bases between. This chain's CDR3 is CASSLTTTSIYTGELFF. The CDR3, as DNA: TGTGCCAGCAGTCTCACGACCACTAGTATTTACACCGGGGAGCTGTTTTTT.

The rearrangement links TRBV6-2 or TRBV6-3 to TRBJ2-5; 9 bases map to TRBD1. The germline CDR1 and CDR2 sequences are MNHEY and SVGEGT. The ends lost 1 base at V and 2 bases at J; junction bases unmatched: 5. This CDR3 has 16 amino acids. The CDR3 here is CASSYFGTGPQETQYF. In DNA, the CDR3 is TGTGCCAGCAGTTACTTCGGGACAGGGCCTCAAGAGACCCAGTACTTC.

The chain has TRBV27 and TRBJ1-5, with 8 bases matching TRBD1. The junction had 7 bases not matched to a gene; V was cut back by 3 bases and J by 6 bases. The CDR3 extends over 15 amino acids. Germline loops: CDR1 MNHEY, CDR2 SMNVEV (reference sequence). The CDR3 spells CASSFGQGATQPQHF. CDR3 nucleotide sequence: TGTGCCAGCAGTTTTGGGCAGGGGGCCACTCAGCCCCAGCATTTT.

The chain links TRBV3-1 (or the pseudogene TRBV3-2) to TRBJ1-2; no clear D gene. Germline V lookup: CDR1 LGHDT, CDR2 YNNKEL (reference sequence). This CDR3 region has 14 residues. The V end was cut by 3 bases, the J end by 5 bases, with 13 bases between. This chain's CDR3 is CASSHSQRPYGYTF. The CDR3 region has the DNA TGTGCCAGCAGCCATTCACAGAGACCTTATGGCTACACCTTC.

This chain links TRBV11-2 with TRBJ1-4; TRBD1 matches 8 bases. The V segment lost 5 bases and the J segment 5 bases; nucleotides outside the gene matches: 19. Germline CDR1 SGHAT, CDR2 FQNNGV. This CDR3 is 19 amino acids long. As DNA, the CDR3 is TGTGCCAGCAGCCCCGGTCGATTGAGCCAGGGGGCTATCAATGAAAAACTGTTTTTT. Translation: CASSPGRLSQGAINEKLFF. Full variable domain (rest looked up from reference TRBV11-2 and TRBJ1-4): EAGVAQSPRYKIIEKRQSVAFWCNPISGHATLYWYQQILGQGPKLLIQFQNNGVVDDSQLPKDRFSAERLKGVDSTLKIQPAKLEDSAVYLCASSPGRLSQGAINEKLFFGSGTQLSVL.

This sequence joins TRBV7-9 and TRBJ2-4, with 8 nucleotides matching TRBD2. Germline V gene data show CDR1 as SEHNR and CDR2 as FQNEAQ (reference sequence). CDR3 length: 15 residues. After removal of 4 bases from V and 7 bases from J, the junction contained 9 bases not matched to a gene. CDR3 bases: TGTGCCAGCAGCTCCCGGGAGGGGACGGGGAACATTCAGTACTTC. Translating it yields CASSSREGTGNIQYF.

The rearrangement uses TRBV6-5 and TRBJ1-3; D is unresolved. CDR3 length equals 16 residues. V lost 0 bases, J lost 0 bases, and 9 bases lay in between. Germline V gene lookup returns CDR1 MNHEY and CDR2 SVGAGI. The CDR3 nucleotides read TGTGCCAGCAGTTACTCGAGGGAGGGCTCTGGAAACACCATATATTTT. It encodes CASSYSREGSGNTIYF.

The chain combines TRBV29-1 with TRBJ2-5; 7 positions match TRBD2. The CDR3 is 15 residues long. Germline V gives CDR1 SQVTM, CDR2 ANQGSEA. V lost 2 bases, J lost 5 bases, and 11 bases stayed unmatched. The DNA of the CDR3 is TGCAGCGTTGAACGGGGAGGGAGGAGGACCGAGACCCAGTACTTC. It specifies CSVERGGRRTETQYF.

The chain has TRBV7-9 and TRBJ2-1; the match to TRBD2 covers 7 bases. The CDR3 totals 16 residues. The germline V gene has CDR1 SEHNR and CDR2 FQNEAQ (reference sequence). The ends lost 0 bases at V and 4 bases at J; junction bases unmatched: 6. The DNA for the CDR3 is TGTGCCAGCAGCTTAGCCAAAGCGGGACCATACAATGAGCAGTTCTTC. Translation gives CASSLAKAGPYNEQFF. Based on the CDR3 plus reference TRBV7-9 and TRBJ2-1, the full variable domain is DTGVSQNPRHKITKRGQNVTFRCDPISEHNRLYWYRQTLGQGPEFLTYFQNEAQLEKSRLLSDRFSAERPKGSFSTLEIQRTEQGDSAMYLCASSLAKAGPYNEQFFGPGTRLTVL.

The chain uses TRBV29-1 and TRBJ2-6; perhaps TRBD2 as D (7 bases). V was cut by 4 bases and J by 0 bases, with 10 bases left in between. This CDR3 is 15 amino acids long. The germline gives CDR1 SQVTM, CDR2 ANQGSEA. The CDR3, as DNA: TGCAGCGTTGGGAGGGGGGGCTCTGGGGCCAACGTCCTGACTTTC. Its protein is CSVGRGGSGANVLTF.

V usage is TRBV5-1 and J usage is TRBJ1-2, with TRBD1 matching over 10 bases. Germline V gene sequence: CDR1 SGHRS, CDR2 YFSETQ. V lost 5 bases, J lost 4 bases, and 8 bases stayed unmatched. The CDR3 extends over 15 amino acids. The CDR3: CASRARTGGTYGYTF. The CDR3 DNA follows: TGCGCCAGCAGAGCTAGGACAGGGGGGACCTATGGCTACACCTTC.

This clone was detected once. This rearrangement joins TRBV28 to TRBJ2-4, with D perhaps TRBD1 (5 bases). Germline-derived CDR1 and CDR2 are MDHEN and SYDVKM. Trimming shortened V by 5 bases and J by 10 bases, and 15 bases separated the two germline ends. CDR3 size: 13 residues. CDR3 region: CASSPQDRPIQYF. As DNA, the CDR3 is TGTGCCAGCAGTCCACAGGACCGGCCTATTCAGTACTTC.

CDR3 nucleotide sequence: TGTGCCAGCAGCTTAGGGTTGACAGGGGCCTCATCTGCTACGGGAGAGCAGTACTTC. This encodes CASSLGLTGASSATGEQYF. The gene calls are TRBV7-9 and TRBJ2-7; 8 bases match TRBD1. In germline, CDR1 is SEHNR, CDR2 FQNEAQ (reference sequence). This CDR3 region has 19 residues. V trimming: 1 base; J trimming: 7 bases; junction bases outside the gene matches: 21. Looking up the rest from reference TRBV7-9 and TRBJ2-7 gives the full variable domain: DTGVSQNPRHKITKRGQNVTFRCDPISEHNRLYWYRQTLGQGPEFLTYFQNEAQLEKSRLLSDRFSAERPKGSFSTLEIQRTEQGDSAMYLCASSLGLTGASSATGEQYFGPGTRLTVT.

The chain carries TRBV4-1 and TRBJ1-5; tentative D call: TRBD1 (6 bases). V lost 0 bases to trimming and J lost 6 bases, with 12 bases between them. The CDR3 contains 15 residues. Germline V lookup: CDR1 MGHRA, CDR2 YSYEKL. DNA for the CDR3: TGCGCCAGCAGCCAAGATGGGGGGGCACTTCAGCCCCAGCATTTT. Translation: CASSQDGGALQPQHF.